The 15 T cell receptor beta chains in this list originate from one sample, sequenced in a study of T cell clones after liver transplantation. The table came from immunoSEQ multiplex PCR; TCRdb's copy has only in-frame clones and leaves some out. The sample lists 15,000 or so clones; about nine tenths were seen once. Sequencing used CD8+ T cells from blood, obtained before liver transplant. These receptors all stem from a human donor who received a liver transplant.

J is TRBJ2-1 and V is TRBV14; 7 bases align to TRBD2. Germline CDR1 reads SGHDN; CDR2 reads FVKESK. CDR3 length: 14 residues. Trimming cost V 1 base and J 7 bases; bases outside gene matches: 4. This chain's CDR3 is CASSQAGRGNEQFF. In nucleotides, the CDR3 is TGTGCCAGCAGCCAAGCGGGGAGGGGTAATGAGCAGTTCTTC.

The genes are TRBV9 and TRBJ2-5; D possibly corresponds to TRBD2 (5 bases). The CDR3 length is 14 residues. Germline lookup yields CDR1 SGDLS and CDR2 YYNGEE. V shed 2 bases and J shed 5 bases, with 13 bases lying between them. CDR3 region: CASSVAGLRETQYF. The CDR3 nucleotides read TGTGCCAGCAGCGTGGCGGGTTTGAGGGAGACCCAGTACTTC.

The chain is built from TRBV2 and TRBJ2-7; D may be TRBD2 (6 bases). V was trimmed by 6 bases and J by 0 bases, leaving 12 bases between them. The CDR3 sequence is 14 residues long. Germline CDR1 and CDR2: SNHLY and FYNNEI. This CDR3 is CASREGTRSYEQYF. CDR3 bases: TGTGCCAGCAGGGAGGGGACCCGCTCCTACGAGCAGTACTTC.

The CDR3 loop reads CASSIDFQGSNQPQHF. CDR3 in DNA: TGTGCCAGTAGTATAGATTTCCAGGGTAGCAATCAGCCCCAGCATTTT. V and J are TRBV19 and TRBJ1-5, with a possible D match to TRBD1 (5 bases). The V gene lost 0 bases and the J gene lost 0 bases, with 9 bases spanning the gap. The CDR3 totals 16 residues. Germline V gene lookup returns CDR1 LNHDA and CDR2 SQIVND (reference sequence).

The chain uses TRBV7-9 and TRBJ2-5; D gene uncertain. Trimming shortened V by 4 bases and J by 4 bases, and 4 bases separated the two germline ends. The CDR3 is 11 amino acids. Looked up from germline, CDR1 is SEHNR and CDR2 is FQNEAQ (reference sequence). The CDR3 region has the DNA TGTGCCAGCAGCTCCTTAGAGACCCAGTACTTC. Protein product: CASSSLETQYF.

The chain is built from TRBV9 and TRBJ2-7; 8 nucleotides align to TRBD2. The ends lost 2 bases at V and 3 bases at J; junction bases unmatched: 4. The CDR3 totals 14 residues. Germline lookup yields CDR1 SGDLS and CDR2 YYNGEE. The CDR3 is CASSVGSGNYEQYF. The CDR3 region has the DNA TGTGCCAGCAGCGTGGGTAGCGGGAACTACGAGCAGTACTTC.

The chain employs TRBV27 and TRBJ1-6; the match to TRBD1 covers 10 bases. The CDR3 totals 14 residues. The ends lost 6 bases at V and 6 bases at J; junction bases unmatched: 2. CDR1 and CDR2 from the germline V gene are MNHEY and SMNVEV (reference sequence). CDR3 DNA sequence: TGTGCCAGCAGCTGGGACAGGGGTAATTCACCCCTCCACTTT. It specifies CASSWDRGNSPLHF.

CDR3 residues: CASSSGMIEQYF. The CDR3 DNA sequence: TGTGCCAGCAGTAGCGGGATGATCGAGCAGTACTTC. The rearrangement uses TRBV28 and TRBJ2-7; the match to TRBD2 covers 7 bases. The CDR3 spans 12 residues. V lost 5 bases and J lost 6; bases outside the gene matches: 4. Germline V gene lookup returns CDR1 MDHEN and CDR2 SYDVKM.

V is TRBV14 and J is TRBJ2-7; 9 positions match TRBD1. CDR1 is SGHDN, CDR2 FVKESK, per germline. V trimming: 3 bases; J trimming: 5 bases; junction bases outside the gene matches: 5. This CDR3 region has 14 residues. CDR3 DNA: TGTGCCAGCAGCCAGGACAGGGGCCTCGACGAGCAGTACTTC. Translated: CASSQDRGLDEQYF.

This rearrangement joins TRBV5-4 to TRBJ1-2; D is unresolved. Germline values: CDR1 SGHNT, CDR2 YYREEE (reference sequence). Trimming removed 2 bases from V and 8 bases from J, with 13 bases in between. The CDR3 extends over 13 amino acids. This chain's CDR3 is CASSFRGGSGYTF. The CDR3 nucleotides read TGTGCCAGCAGCTTCCGGGGAGGGAGCGGCTACACCTTC.

This chain uses TRBV4-3 with TRBJ2-3; 9 positions agree with TRBD2. Germline loops: CDR1 LGHNA, CDR2 YSLEER. Trimming at V came to 0 bases and at J to 4 bases, leaving 8 bases not matched to a gene. This CDR3 has 17 amino acids. The CDR3 nucleotides read TGCGCCAGCAGCCAAGAAGTAGCGGGAGTTGGGTCAGATACGCAGTATTTT. Residues: CASSQEVAGVGSDTQYF.

This rearrangement joins TRBV6-4 to TRBJ2-3; TRBD2 matches at 11 bases. The ends lost 10 bases at V and 3 bases at J; junction bases unmatched: 9. There are 15 residues in the CDR3. Germline V CDR1 and CDR2: MRHNA, SNTAGT. CDR3 residues: CATTPSGGLTDTQYF. Written as DNA, the CDR3 is TGTGCCACCACCCCTAGCGGGGGGCTGACAGATACGCAGTATTTT.

The genes are TRBV5-6 and TRBJ2-1, with D possibly matching TRBD2 (5 bases). Germline CDR1 and CDR2: SGHDT and YYEEEE. The CDR3 totals 14 residues. V shed 6 bases and J shed 2 bases, with 12 bases lying between them. In nucleotides, the CDR3 is TGTGCCAGCACATGGGGAGAGACCTACAATGAGCAGTTCTTC. It codes for CASTWGETYNEQFF.

The J gene is TRBJ2-7, the V gene TRBV27; 13 bases fit TRBD2. The CDR3 spans 15 residues. Germline CDR1 and CDR2: MNHEY and SMNVEV (reference sequence). V gave up 4 bases and J gave up 6 bases; unmatched junction bases: 6. CDR3 nucleotide sequence: TGTGCCAGCAGTTCGGGGACTAGCGGGAACGGCGAGCAGTACTTC. Encoded protein: CASSSGTSGNGEQYF.

The chain joins TRBV6-6 to TRBJ2-7, with 7 bases identical to TRBD1. The CDR3 has 15 residues. Germline CDR1 and CDR2: MNHNY and SVGAGI (reference sequence). V shed 6 bases, J shed 0 bases, and the junction held 8 bases outside the gene matches. The CDR3 loop is CASRQQGWGSYEQYF. The CDR3 DNA reads TGTGCCAGCAGACAACAGGGGTGGGGCTCCTACGAGCAGTACTTC.